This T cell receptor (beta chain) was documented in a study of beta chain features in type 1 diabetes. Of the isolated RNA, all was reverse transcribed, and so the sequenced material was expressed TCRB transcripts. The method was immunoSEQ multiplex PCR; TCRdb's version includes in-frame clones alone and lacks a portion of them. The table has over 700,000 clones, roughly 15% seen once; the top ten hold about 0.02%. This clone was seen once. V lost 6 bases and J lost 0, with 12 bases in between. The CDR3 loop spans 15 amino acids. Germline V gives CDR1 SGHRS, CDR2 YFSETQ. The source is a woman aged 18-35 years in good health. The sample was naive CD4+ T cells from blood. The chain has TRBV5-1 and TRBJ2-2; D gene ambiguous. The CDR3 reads CASTERNANTGELFF. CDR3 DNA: TGCGCCAGCACCGAGAGAAACGCGAACACCGGGGAGCTGTTTTTT.